Here is one T cell receptor beta chain with its context. Its antigen is unidentified. The sample originates from a study of cytomegalovirus exposure and HLA in healthy donors. As for the study in general: The platform used for the roughly 130 validation repertoires matched that of the roughly 670 first-cohort repertoires, a later analysis reported.

Sequencing used immunoSEQ multiplex PCR; TCRdb keeps in-frame clones, though not all of them. The sample yields approximately 280,000 clones, approximately 86% seen once. Among the roughly 120 subjects of the validation cohort, separate from the roughly 730-subject first cohort, were the donors. Study observations and caveats: Testing in vitro showed a few CMV-associated chains specific for CMV antigens.

V lost 7 bases to trimming and J lost 0 bases, with 12 bases between them. This CDR3 spans 15 amino acids. Germline CDR1 WSHSY, CDR2 SAAADI. This chain joins TRBV10-2 and TRBJ2-2, with D possibly TRBD1 on 6 matching bases. This clonotype was sampled from a woman under 30 in good health and CMV-seronegative. The material sequenced was PBMCs. The chain's CDR3 is CASILGTPNTGELFF. CDR3 DNA sequence: TGCGCCAGCATTCTCGGGACACCGAACACCGGGGAGCTGTTTTTT.